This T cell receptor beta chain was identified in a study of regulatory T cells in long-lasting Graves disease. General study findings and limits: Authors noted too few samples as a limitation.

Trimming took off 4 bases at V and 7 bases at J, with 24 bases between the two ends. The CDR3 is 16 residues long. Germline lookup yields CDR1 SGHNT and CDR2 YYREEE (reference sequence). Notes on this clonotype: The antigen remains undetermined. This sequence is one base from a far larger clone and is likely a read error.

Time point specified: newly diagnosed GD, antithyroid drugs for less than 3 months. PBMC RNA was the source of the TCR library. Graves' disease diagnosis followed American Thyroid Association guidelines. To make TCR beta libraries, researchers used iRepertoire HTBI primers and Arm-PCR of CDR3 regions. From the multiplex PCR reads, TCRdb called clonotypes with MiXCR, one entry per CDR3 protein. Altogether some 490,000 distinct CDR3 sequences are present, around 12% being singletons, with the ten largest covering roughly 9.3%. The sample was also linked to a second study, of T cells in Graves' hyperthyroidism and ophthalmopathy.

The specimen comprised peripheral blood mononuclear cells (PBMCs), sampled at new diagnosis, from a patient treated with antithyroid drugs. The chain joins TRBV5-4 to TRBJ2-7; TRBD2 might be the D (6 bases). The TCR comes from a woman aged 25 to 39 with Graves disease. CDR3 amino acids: CASSRYGGGAYNEQYF. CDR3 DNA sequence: TGTGCCAGCAGCCGTTATGGCGGCGGGGCCTACAATGAGCAGTACTTC.